This T cell receptor (beta chain) comes out of a study of T cell responses to AZD1222 COVID-19 vaccine (dated by TCRdb to the early 2020s). Regarding the research as a whole: AZD1222 recipients given second doses at about 4 weeks or at about 12 weeks were pooled, since spike-specific TCR depth and breadth were not found to differ between the two schedules. Trial participants were enrolled by age into subgroups of 18-55, 56-69 and 70-plus years, and around 140, 26 and 57 TCR-sequenced participants, respectively, were included in these subgroups. TCR sequencing covered some 240 trial participants: around 210 given two doses of AZD1222 and 26 given two doses of MenACWY control vaccine.

The CDR3 regions of human TCRbeta chains were analyzed by immunosequencing. On the study's bioinformatics: Repertoire TCRs were matched against a reference library of SARS-CoV-2-specific TCRs generated with the MIRA antigen-specificity platform. Breadth was defined as the fraction of unique TCRs that were SARS-CoV-2-associated, and depth was defined as the fraction of total T cells that were SARS-CoV-2-associated. Each spike-specific TCR was assigned to its reactive spike region and to a CD4 or CD8 class using the MIRA data. Log10-transformed breadth and depth values were compared by one-way ANOVA with Sidak's multiple comparisons tests. Sourced from immuneACCESS, this table was stored by TCRdb with only in-frame sequences that have V and J called. A share of the clones is absent; for the studies checked, an unresolved V gene accounts for under half, and the remainder has no known explanation. V, J and clone size are those of that table, while D and trimming were read from the DNA. The sample data list approximately 190,000 clones, and about nine tenths of these were observed just once. The ten largest account for more than 0.75% of the sample.

The CDR3 starts with the cysteine, ends with the phenylalanine, and has 12 residues. The retained sequence is limited to the CDR3, 36 bases, with the frame set at the first base. V lost 7 bases and J lost 4 bases; the stretch between them is 13 bases long. CDR1 and CDR2 are read off the germline V gene as SQVTM and ANQGSEA. Per the publication, the time point label means: baseline before first vaccination. Vaccinee samples were obtained from the UK trials COV001 and COV002, which included a single-blind randomized controlled phase 2/3 trial of AZD1222 (ChAdOx1 nCoV-19) in healthy adults. Trial participant PBMC samples were collected at day 0 and day 28 after the second dose for TCRbeta chain sequencing. In this sample, this clone turned up a few times. Its antigen is currently not known. No base quality information exists; no much larger clone differs at one position. What the work shows at the level of the full study, not this receptor alone: Reportedly, close to half of the unique spike-specific TCRs recognized epitopes lying outside the regions that are mutated in the B.1.351 and B.1.1.7 variants. CD4 TCRs associated with the vaccine covered the entire spike protein, and the dominant responses were in regions 160-218 and 743-854. Because no day 14 peak-response samples were available, repertoires were characterized only after the peak T cell response. After two AZD1222 doses, spike-specific TCR breadth and depth were significantly higher than at day 0 and than in MenACWY recipients. In the small 56-69-year group, the increase in depth fell short of significance, most likely because of low power. Participants were mostly white British, with more females than males. The authors suggested clonal diversity may have been underestimated. Only five to seven AZD1222 recipients were SARS-CoV-2 seropositive at baseline, limiting conclusions about previously exposed vaccinees.

The V and J genes are TRBV29-1 and TRBJ1-2, with no confidently assigned D gene. The specimen was peripheral blood, collected on day 0 of AZD1222 vaccination. This receptor was identified in an adult in good health. The DNA sequence is given as TGCAGCGGGATCTTCACGCCCTATGGCTACACCTTC. Translated, this is CSGIFTPYGYTF.